The 19 T cell receptor beta chains below were found in one sample sequenced in a study of CD8 T cells in ankylosing spondylitis. Study-wide results and caveats: In ankylosing spondylitis blood, a motif of seven to nine highly homologous TCR beta variants appeared characteristic.

TCRdb used MiXCR to reprocess the 5' RACE reads, holding one entry per CDR3 protein. The data contain fewer than 550,000 distinct CDR3 sequences, 5.3% of them singletons. Antigen specificity for these receptors is unknown. Sequenced material: blood, either unsorted or a sorted T cell fraction (not recorded which). These receptor sequences come from a male donor with ankylosing spondylitis.

Ten or more counts support this clonotype. The gene calls are TRBV4-3 and TRBJ1-4; maybe TRBD1 (5 bases). Germline CDR1 reads LGHNA; CDR2 reads YSLEER. CDR3 length: 20 amino acids. Deletions cut 0 bases from V and 8 bases from J, with 28 bases between. The CDR3 region has the DNA TGCGCCAGCAGCCAAGAAAGGTTAACTGGGGCTCTCGCCATATACGAAAAACTGTTTTTT. This sequence encodes CASSQERLTGALAIYEKLFF.

Notes on this clonotype: This may stem from a read error, because a much larger clone lies one nucleotide away. Likely a read error: the CDR3 ends without its conserved phenylalanine or tryptophan. The gene calls are TRBV18 and TRBJ1-2, with D possibly being TRBD1 (6 bases). Germline loops: CDR1 KGHSH, CDR2 LQKENI. The CDR3 sequence is 14 residues long. Between the trimmed V and J ends, which lost 0 bases and 6 bases, there was a span of 11 bases. The CDR3 sequence is CASSPPGHNNGYTL. The CDR3 DNA reads TGTGCCAGCTCACCACCGGGACATAATAATGGCTACACCCTC.

This sequence joins TRBV28 and TRBJ2-3, with 7 positions matching TRBD2. This CDR3 spans 18 amino acids. Germline-derived CDR1 and CDR2 are MDHEN and SYDVKM. After removal of 5 bases from V and 1 base from J, the junction contained 15 bases not matched to a gene. DNA of the CDR3: TGTGCCAGCAGTCCAAGCGGGGTCCCTTCACGAGGCACAGATACGCAGTATTTT. Amino acids: CASSPSGVPSRGTDTQYF.

This clonotype has at least ten counts. The rearrangement joins TRBV4-1 to TRBJ2-3; D is perhaps TRBD2 (5 bases). CDR1 is MGHRA and CDR2 is YSYEKL in the germline V gene. The CDR3 runs to 15 residues. V shed 1 base and J shed 11 bases, with 19 bases lying between them. CDR3 residues: CASSQVESSGSRQYF. CDR3 sequence (DNA): TGCGCCAGCAGCCAAGTCGAGTCGTCGGGATCGAGGCAGTATTTT.

This clonotype was detected ten times or more. The chain uses TRBV10-3 and TRBJ1-1; D possibly corresponds to TRBD1 (5 bases). Germline assignment: CDR1 ENHRY and CDR2 SYGVKD. CDR3 length equals 11 residues. The V end was cut by 8 bases, the J end by 4 bases, with 8 bases between. CDR3 amino acids: CAIGHATEAFF. CDR3 sequence (DNA): TGTGCCATCGGACATGCCACTGAAGCTTTCTTT.

This clonotype was recorded many times. The chain couples TRBV5-1 to TRBJ1-2; D unclear. The germline gives CDR1 SGHRS, CDR2 YFSETQ. The V and J ends lost 4 bases and 6 bases respectively, with 16 bases between them. The CDR3 has 14 residues. CDR3 coding DNA: TGCGCCAGCAGCCCGACGGATGTCCGGCATGGCTACACCTTC. Its translation is CASSPTDVRHGYTF.

This clonotype has at least ten counts. V gene TRBV28 combines with J gene TRBJ1-6, with 9 bases matching TRBD1. There are 15 residues in the CDR3. Germline V gives CDR1 MDHEN, CDR2 SYDVKM. V lost 3 bases and J lost 10; bases outside the gene matches: 7. CDR3 nucleotide sequence: TGTGCCAGCAGTTTCCGGGACAGGGACGGCTCACCCCTCCACTTT. Amino acid sequence: CASSFRDRDGSPLHF.

The chain combines TRBV12-3 or TRBV12-4 with TRBJ1-2; unclear D gene. Trimming shortened V by 4 bases and J by 8 bases, and 14 bases separated the two germline ends. The CDR3 spans 13 residues. CDR3 in amino acids: CASSSHSIQGYTF. The CDR3 DNA reads TGTGCCAGCAGTTCCCACTCGATTCAAGGCTACACCTTC.

This clonotype was found once. A much larger clone lies one base from this, so it may be a read error. J is TRBJ1-1 and V is TRBV5-4; 9 positions agree with TRBD1. This CDR3 region has 14 residues. Germline CDR1 and CDR2: SGHNT and YYREEE (reference sequence). Trimming at V came to 8 bases and at J to 3 bases, leaving 8 bases not matched to a gene. The CDR3 sequence is CARSKDRGDTEAFF. As DNA, the CDR3 is TGTGCCAGGAGCAAGGACAGGGGAGACACTGAAGCTTTCTTT.

J is TRBJ2-3 and V is TRBV28; D not resolved. Per germline, CDR1 MDHEN and CDR2 SYDVKM. Between the trimmed V and J ends, which lost 3 bases and 0 bases, there was a span of 10 bases. This CDR3 region has 15 residues. In DNA, the CDR3 is TGTGCCAGCAGTTTTGGCAGACAAAGCACAGATACGCAGTATTTT. Residues: CASSFGRQSTDTQYF.

This clonotype was counted at least ten times. This rearrangement joins TRBV5-1 to TRBJ2-7, with 13 bases that match TRBD2. From germline, CDR1 is SGHRS and CDR2 YFSETQ. This CDR3 has 15 amino acids. V shed 3 bases and J 6 bases; nucleotides not matched to a gene: 6. CDR3 sequence reads: CASSSGGTSGIEQYF. CDR3 coding DNA: TGCGCCAGCAGCTCCGGAGGGACTAGCGGGATCGAGCAGTACTTC.

This clonotype came up many times. The V and J genes are TRBV7-9 and TRBJ2-2; D possibly corresponds to TRBD2 (6 bases). Germline CDR1 SEHNR, CDR2 FQNEAQ (reference sequence). The CDR3 has 16 residues. Trimming took 4 bases from V and 6 from J, leaving 18 bases between them. CDR3 loop: CASSSLGQGGSGELFF. DNA for the CDR3: TGTGCCAGCAGCTCCCTTGGGCAGGGAGGTTCCGGGGAGCTGTTTTTT.

There are many counts of this clonotype. The chain links TRBV10-3 to TRBJ2-2, with 9 positions matching TRBD1. The CDR3 totals 18 residues. Germline V CDR1 and CDR2: ENHRY, SYGVKD. V dropped 6 bases and J dropped 4; count of bases not matched to a gene: 15. Written as DNA, the CDR3 is TGTGCCATCAGCGGGAATCAACGGACAGGGGTTATCACCGGGGAGCTGTTTTTT. Translation gives CAISGNQRTGVITGELFF.

The V call is TRBV6-5, the J call TRBJ2-1, with 7 bases identical to TRBD1. CDR1 and CDR2 from the germline V gene are MNHEY and SVGAGI. V was pared by 2 bases and J by 9 bases, with 10 bases of the junction left unmatched. This CDR3 contains 15 residues. In nucleotides, the CDR3 is TGTGCCAGCAGTTACGGTCGAGGGGCAGGGGGTGAGCAGTTCTTC. This encodes CASSYGRGAGGEQFF.

The V gene is TRBV20-1, the J gene TRBJ2-7; D may match TRBD1 or TRBD2 (5 bases each). Germline V gives CDR1 DFQATT, CDR2 SNEGSKA (reference sequence). The V and J ends lost 8 bases and 5 bases respectively, with 16 bases between them. The CDR3 has 12 residues. The CDR3 spells CSTGTARHEQYF. In nucleotides, the CDR3 is TGCAGTACCGGGACGGCGAGGCACGAGCAGTACTTC.

This clonotype was seen at least ten times. This rearrangement joins TRBV5-1 to TRBJ2-5; 7 positions agree with TRBD2. Per germline, CDR1 SGHRS and CDR2 YFSETQ. The CDR3 covers 15 residues. The V gene end was trimmed by 3 bases and the J gene end by 4 bases; junction bases not matched to a gene: 9. The CDR3 coding sequence is TGCGCCAGCAGCTACGGGACTATCCAAGGAGAGACCCAGTACTTC. This sequence encodes CASSYGTIQGETQYF.

The V gene is TRBV5-1, the J gene TRBJ2-1; 9 bases agree with TRBD1. This CDR3 is 16 amino acids long. V trimming: 4 bases; J trimming: 7 bases; junction bases outside the gene matches: 12. Germline V CDR1 and CDR2: SGHRS, YFSETQ. The CDR3 loop reads CASSQPSGTGMNEQFF. In nucleotides, the CDR3 is TGCGCCAGCAGCCAACCTTCCGGGACAGGGATGAATGAGCAGTTCTTC.

In this sample, this clonotype turned up a few times. V gene TRBV6-7 combines with J gene TRBJ2-1; D gene uncertain. TRBV6-7 is an open reading frame whose function is uncertain. Trimming shortened V by 8 bases and J by 1 base, and 9 bases separated the two germline ends. The CDR3 is 13 residues long. The CDR3 region is CASPGGSYNEQFF. CDR3 bases: TGTGCCAGCCCCGGCGGTTCCTACAATGAGCAGTTCTTC.

Remarks on this clonotype: This sequence may be a read error, since a much larger clone differs from it by one base. This sequence joins TRBV12-3 or TRBV12-4 and TRBJ2-1, with 7 bases that match TRBD2. The CDR3 loop spans 14 amino acids. Here the CDR3 reads CASGSGLTYKEQFF. The CDR3 coding sequence is TGTGCCAGCGGTAGCGGGCTAACTTACAAAGAGCAGTTCTTC.